The entry below gives a single TCR beta chain sequence along with its context. The CDR3 runs 19 residues. Looked up from germline, CDR1 is LGHNA and CDR2 is YNFKEQ. V was shortened by 0 bases and J by 2 bases, with 21 bases between the two germline ends. The entry originates in a study of blood T cell repertoires in COVID-19. At the level of the study: The samples span acute and convalescent COVID-19 from the United States, Italy and Spain.

TCRdb's copy holds only in-frame clones and misses some; the assay was immunoSEQ multiplex PCR. The table lists approximately 170,000 clones, 80% to 95% of them singletons. The sequence was obtained from a woman aged 60-75 years with COVID-19, enrolled during active disease. The V call is TRBV4-2, the J call TRBJ2-3; D possibly corresponds to TRBD2 (7 bases). Sequencing was performed on peripheral blood. CDR3 amino acids: CASSQDLGGAGLPTDTQYF. The CDR3 DNA reads as TGTGCCAGCAGCCAAGATCTTGGGGGGGCGGGCCTACCCACAGATACGCAGTATTTT.